Listed below are T cell receptor beta chains from one sample, sequenced in a study of T cell changes during pregnancy in multiple sclerosis. The repertoire was sequenced with immunoSEQ multiplex PCR; TCRdb's copy has only in-frame clones and lacks some. The sample lists fewer than 85,000 clones, about 92% occurring once. The sample consisted of peripheral blood, taken before pregnancy. Source of these receptors: a female donor with multiple sclerosis, enrolled in a pregnancy study. The CDR3 runs from the conserved cysteine through the conserved F or W. Fields, in order: CDR3 length, clone size, J gene, D gene, V gene, CDR3 DNA, CDR3 protein. The D gene is left open where the match is weak. Clone size is given for some rows only: seen once, a few or many times, or a class if the clone is expanded.

13,.,TRBJ2-3,.,TRBV7-2,TGTGCCAGCAGCTTAGCTTTTATAGATACGCAGTATTTT,CASSLAFIDTQYF
13,once,TRBJ2-1,.,TRBV9,TGTGCCAGCAGCGTAGCTAGCAGCAATGAGCAGTTCTTC,CASSVASSNEQFF
12,.,TRBJ2-2,.,TRBV27,TGTGCCAGCAGTCACATTGCCGGGGAGCTGTTTTTT,CASSHIAGELFF
14,.,TRBJ2-1,TRBD2,TRBV29-1,TGCAGCGTGATAGCGGGAGGGGGCTTCAATGAGCAGTTCTTC,CSVIAGGGFNEQFF
13,.,TRBJ2-3,.,TRBV10-3,TGTGCCATCAGTGAAGGGGCCATCGATACGCAGTATTTT,CAISEGAIDTQYF
14,.,TRBJ1-5,.,TRBV28,TGTGCCAGCAGCCCCAACAGAGGCAATCAGCCCCAGCATTTT,CASSPNRGNQPQHF
14,.,TRBJ1-3,.,TRBV2,TGTGCCAGCATTCGGGGGTTCGATGGAAACACCATATATTTT,CASIRGFDGNTIYF
14,once,TRBJ2-5,TRBD2,TRBV18,TGTGCCAGCTCCCCTAACGCCGGGAGGGAGACCCAGTACTTC,CASSPNAGRETQYF
14,.,TRBJ2-3,.,TRBV5-4,TGTGCCAGCAGCCCACGGACTGGGACAGATACGCAGTATTTT,CASSPRTGTDTQYF
13,few,TRBJ2-5,.,TRBV29-1,TGCAGCGTTGAAGGGACAATTCAAGAGACCCAGTACTTC,CSVEGTIQETQYF
17,.,TRBJ2-3,TRBD2,TRBV7-9,TGTGCCAGCAGCTCCCCGACCTTAGCGGGAGGCGGGAATACGCAGTATTTT,CASSSPTLAGGGNTQYF
12,.,TRBJ2-3,TRBD2,TRBV2,TGTGCCTTTCGGGGGGGCACAGATACGCAGTATTTT,CAFRGGTDTQYF
12,.,TRBJ2-7,.,TRBV30,TGTGCCTGGAGTGTAGGGGGCTACGAGCAGTACTTC,CAWSVGGYEQYF
17,.,TRBJ2-7,TRBD2,TRBV5-6,TGTGCCAGCAGCCCGGAGGGGAGGGCCCTTTCTCCTTACGAGCAGTACTTC,CASSPEGRALSPYEQYF
14,.,TRBJ1-3,TRBD1,TRBV7-9,TGTGCCAGCAAAAACGACAGGGCCGGAAACACCATATATTTT,CASKNDRAGNTIYF
16,.,TRBJ2-3,TRBD2,TRBV5-1,TGCGCCAGCAGCTCGGGACTAGCGGGAGGGCCAAATACGCAGTATTTT,CASSSGLAGGPNTQYF
16,.,TRBJ2-5,.,TRBV9,TGTGCCAGCAGCGTAGAATTGGGCCCAGGGAAAGAGACCCAGTACTTC,CASSVELGPGKETQYF
14,.,TRBJ2-1,.,TRBV27,TGTGCCAGCAGGGGGCTAGCGGACAGCAATGAGCAGTTCTTC,CASRGLADSNEQFF
15,.,TRBJ2-3,.,TRBV27,TGTGCCAGCAGTTTAGGGCAGCGGGCATGGGATACGCAGTATTTT,CASSLGQRAWDTQYF
16,.,TRBJ2-2,TRBD1,TRBV18,TGTGCCAGCTCATCCCCGGGACAGGAGTTTACCGGGGAGCTGTTTTTT,CASSSPGQEFTGELFF
18,.,TRBJ2-3,TRBD2,TRBV4-3,TGCGCCAGCAGCCAAGAAGCTCATCTAGCGGGTAGCACAGATACGCAGTATTTT,CASSQEAHLAGSTDTQYF
15,.,TRBJ2-3,TRBD1,TRBV6-5,TGTGCCAGCAGTTACCAGGGGGCCAGTACAGATACGCAGTATTTT,CASSYQGASTDTQYF
14,.,TRBJ2-2,TRBD1,TRBV6-5,TGTGCCACCACACAGGGGGCGAACACCGGGGAGCTGTTTTTT,CATTQGANTGELFF
19,few,TRBJ2-6,.,TRBV15,TGTGCCACCAGCCGAGAGCTAGGAGTCGTTATCTCTGGGGCCAACGTCCTGACTTTC,CATSRELGVVISGANVLTF
15,.,TRBJ2-2,TRBD1,TRBV10-3,TGTGCCATCAGTGCCGGGACAGTTAGCACCGGGGAGCTGTTTTTT,CAISAGTVSTGELFF
14,.,TRBJ2-5,.,TRBV30,TGTGCCTGGCAACGGGGTTTGTACCAAGAGACCCAGTACTTC,CAWQRGLYQETQYF
15,.,TRBJ2-3,TRBD2,TRBV5-1,TGCGCCAGCAGCCTCACTAGCGGACCCACAGATACGCAGTATTTT,CASSLTSGPTDTQYF
14,few,TRBJ2-1,TRBD1,TRBV6-4,TGTGCCAGCAGGGAGGGACAGGGGGTCGATGAGCAGTTCTTC,CASREGQGVDEQFF
13,.,TRBJ2-3,TRBD1,TRBV29-1,TGCAGCGTCATGACAGGGATGGGGAATACGCAGTATTTT,CSVMTGMGNTQYF
15,.,TRBJ1-5,.,TRBV15,TGTGCCACCAGCAGAGATAGTTCTGGGAGTCAGCCCCAGCATTTT,CATSRDSSGSQPQHF
14,.,TRBJ2-7,.,TRBV11-3,TGTGCCAGCAGCTTAGATTCGGGAACAGGGGAGCAGTACTTC,CASSLDSGTGEQYF
15,.,TRBJ2-1,TRBD2,TRBV2,TGTGCCAGCAGTCCTGGGACTAGCGGGAGTCGCGAGCAGTTCTTC,CASSPGTSGSREQFF
14,once,TRBJ2-7,.,TRBV7-3,TGTGCCAGCAGCTTAGGGTACGGGGGCTACGAGCAGTACTTC,CASSLGYGGYEQYF
14,.,TRBJ1-2,.,TRBV9,TGTGCCAGCAGCGGGATGGTAAGGGGCCGTGGCTACACCTTC,CASSGMVRGRGYTF
13,medium-sized,TRBJ1-1,.,TRBV6-4,TGTGCCAGCACGGCAGGGGATAACACTGAAGCTTTCTTT,CASTAGDNTEAFF
16,.,TRBJ2-5,.,TRBV4-1,TGCGCCAGCAGCCAAGATGAGCCGCTACCCCAAGAGACCCAGTACTTC,CASSQDEPLPQETQYF
16,.,TRBJ1-1,.,TRBV6-5,TGTGCCAGCAGTTACTCGAAGAACAGGGTAGGCACTGAAGCTTTCTTT,CASSYSKNRVGTEAFF
15,.,TRBJ2-7,TRBD1,TRBV7-6,TGTGCCAGCAGCCCCGAGGACAGGGGGATCTACGAGCAGTACTTC,CASSPEDRGIYEQYF
14,.,TRBJ2-7,TRBD2,TRBV7-9,TGTGCCAGCAGCCCGACTAGCGGAACCTACGAGCAGTACTTC,CASSPTSGTYEQYF
12,.,TRBJ2-7,.,TRBV2,TGTGCCAGCAGTGAAGTTGCGTGGGAGCAGTACTTC,CASSEVAWEQYF
16,once,TRBJ2-1,TRBD1,TRBV5-6,TGTGCCAGCAGCTTGGATACTGGGACAGGGGCCAATGAGCAGTTCTTC,CASSLDTGTGANEQFF
13,.,TRBJ1-4,.,TRBV6-6,TGTGCCAGCCAGAAACCTAACAGGGAAAAACTGTTTTTT,CASQKPNREKLFF
14,.,TRBJ2-1,TRBD2,TRBV29-1,TGCAGCGCTCTTAAGCCGACTAGCGTCGATGAGCAGTTCTTC,CSALKPTSVDEQFF
20,.,TRBJ1-2,.,TRBV14,TGTGCCAGCAGCCAAGAGCCTGCGAGCGTAGACCGGAAACCTGACTATGGCTACACCTTC,CASSQEPASVDRKPDYGYTF
17,.,TRBJ2-1,TRBD2,TRBV5-6,TGTGCCAGCAGCCAAACTAGCGGATTAAGCTCCTACAATGAGCAGTTCTTC,CASSQTSGLSSYNEQFF
13,.,TRBJ1-2,.,TRBV28,TGTGCCAGCAGCTCTGACAGAAACTATGGCTACACCTTC,CASSSDRNYGYTF
15,.,TRBJ2-1,TRBD2,TRBV5-8,TGTGCCAGCAGCCTAGGCCTAGCGGACTACAATGAGCAGTTCTTC,CASSLGLADYNEQFF
17,.,TRBJ2-1,TRBD2,TRBV11-2,TGTGCCAGCAGCCCACAAACCGGACTAGTCGACTACAATGAGCAGTTCTTC,CASSPQTGLVDYNEQFF
14,.,TRBJ1-4,.,TRBV4-2,TGTGCCAGCAGCCAAGCAGGGGTAAATGAAAAACTGTTTTTT,CASSQAGVNEKLFF
13,once,TRBJ2-5,.,TRBV18,TGTGCCAGCTCACCACCGTCCGTTGAGACCCAGTACTTC,CASSPPSVETQYF
11,.,TRBJ2-7,.,TRBV2,TGTGCCAGCAGCTCAGCCTACGAGCAGTACTTC,CASSSAYEQYF
16,.,TRBJ2-1,TRBD2,TRBV5-1,TGCGCCAGCAGCTCGGGACTAGCGGGTCCCTACAATGAGCAGTTCTTC,CASSSGLAGPYNEQFF